Listed here are 19 T cell receptor beta chains from one sample, sequenced in a study of T cell responses to AZD1222 COVID-19 vaccine. Produced via immunoSEQ multiplex PCR; TCRdb's table is partial and in-frame only. The data hold over 70,000 clones, with 80% to 90% observed a single time. The sample was peripheral blood, taken on day 0 of MenACWY control vaccination. All receptors derive from an adult in good health.

The chain recombines TRBV5-5 with TRBJ1-5, with D perhaps TRBD1 (6 bases). Germline loops: CDR1 SGHKS, CDR2 YYEKEE (reference sequence). Trimming took off 3 bases at V and 10 bases at J, with 23 bases between the two ends. CDR3 length equals 16 residues. CDR3 amino acids: CASSSGGRGLGEPQHF. Here the CDR3 DNA reads TGTGCCAGCAGCTCCGGGGGTAGGGGGTTGGGTGAACCCCAGCATTTT.

This clone has a single count. The chain combines TRBV10-3 with TRBJ1-6; 11 bases agree with TRBD1. This CDR3 has 14 amino acids. V lost 7 bases, J lost 10 bases, and 6 bases stayed unmatched. Germline CDR1 is ENHRY and CDR2 is SYGVKD. CDR3 region: CAITRDRGDSPLHF. CDR3 bases: TGTGCCATCACGAGGGACAGGGGGGACTCACCCCTCCACTTT.

This clone came up once. The rearrangement links TRBV9 to TRBJ1-2; the D gene is possibly TRBD1 (6 bases). Germline V gene sequence: CDR1 SGDLS, CDR2 YYNGEE. The CDR3 has 15 residues. V shed 4 bases and J shed 3 bases, with 16 bases lying between them. This CDR3 reads CASSKTGTYHYGYTF. Here the CDR3 DNA reads TGTGCCAGCAGCAAAACAGGGACCTATCACTATGGCTACACCTTC.

The chain has TRBV6-1 and TRBJ1-2; 10 bases are shared with TRBD1. This CDR3 region has 18 residues. Germline lookup yields CDR1 MNHNS and CDR2 SASEGT. V lost 0 bases to trimming and J lost 4 bases; unmatched junction nucleotides: 11. For the CDR3, the DNA is TGTGCCAGCAGTGAAGCTTTAATTAGTAGGACAGGGGGCTATGGCTACACCTTC. As protein: CASSEALISRTGGYGYTF.

The V and J genes are TRBV7-8 and TRBJ1-2; D gene ambiguous. The V gene lost 4 bases and the J gene lost 7 bases, with 19 bases spanning the gap. This CDR3 is built from 15 residues. CDR1 and CDR2 (germline): SGHVS, FQNEAQ. The CDR3 coding sequence is TGTGCCAGCAGCTATAGTATCCCCCCGGAGGGTGGCTACACCTTC. Translating it yields CASSYSIPPEGGYTF.

The chain couples TRBV7-6 to TRBJ2-2; the match to TRBD1 covers 9 bases. The CDR3 has 20 residues. The V gene's germline CDR1 is SGHVS and CDR2 FNYEAQ. The trim removed 3 bases at V and 6 bases at J, leaving 20 bases unmatched. CDR3 bases: TGTGCCAGCAGCTTCAGCCCTCACCCCCAACGGGACAGGGAAGCCGGGGAGCTGTTTTTT. It is translated as CASSFSPHPQRDREAGELFF. The entire variable domain, with the rest obtained from reference TRBV7-6 and TRBJ2-2, is as follows: GAGVSQSPRYKVTKRGQDVALRCDPISGHVSLYWYRQALGQGPEFLTYFNYEAQQDKSGLPNDRFSAERPEGSISTLTIQRTEQRDSAMYRCASSFSPHPQRDREAGELFFGEGSRLTVL.

V usage is TRBV6-2 or TRBV6-3 and J usage is TRBJ2-7, with D perhaps given as TRBD1 or TRBD2 (5 bases each). V was pared by 6 bases and J by 1 base, with 16 bases between. CDR3 length: 15 amino acids. The germline gives CDR1 MNHEY, CDR2 SVGEGT. The CDR3 here is CASSMVQGASYEQYF. The CDR3 DNA sequence: TGTGCCAGCAGCATGGTTCAGGGAGCGTCCTACGAGCAGTACTTC.

To note about this clone: Other DNA sequences from this sample encode an identical CDR3 as well. The V and J genes are TRBV5-6 and TRBJ1-2, with 7 bases identical to TRBD1. Germline V gene sequence: CDR1 SGHDT, CDR2 YYEEEE. The J segment lost 6 bases and the V segment lost 1 base, leaving 3 bases of the junction unmatched. The CDR3 spans 13 residues. This chain's CDR3 is CASSLRQGDGYTF. CDR3 nucleotide sequence: TGTGCCAGCAGCTTGAGGCAGGGGGATGGCTACACCTTC.

This chain connects TRBV10-3 to TRBJ1-1, with TRBD1 as a possible D gene (5 bases). Germline CDR1 and CDR2: ENHRY and SYGVKD. The germline V and J ends were trimmed by 4 bases and 4 bases, with 16 bases remaining between them. There are 15 residues in the CDR3. The CDR3 protein is CAISGDWLGRTEAFF. Written as DNA, the CDR3 is TGTGCCATCAGTGGGGATTGGCTGGGACGCACTGAAGCTTTCTTT.

The V and J genes are TRBV5-8 and TRBJ2-7; 9 positions agree with TRBD1. The J segment lost 4 bases and the V segment lost 6 bases, leaving 11 bases of the junction unmatched. The germline V gene encodes CDR1 SGHTS and CDR2 YDEGEE. This CDR3 comprises 15 residues. CDR3 protein: CASNPGQGPFYEQYF. CDR3 DNA sequence: TGTGCCAGCAACCCGGGACAGGGACCGTTTTACGAGCAGTACTTC.

The J gene is TRBJ1-4, the V gene TRBV27, with D unclear. This CDR3 has 13 amino acids. The germline V gene has CDR1 MNHEY and CDR2 SMNVEV (reference sequence). Trimming removed 6 bases at V and 2 bases at J, with 7 bases between. CDR3 nucleotides: TGTGCCAGCAGGGTCAGTACTAATGAAAAACTGTTTTTT. Translating gives CASRVSTNEKLFF.

This clone was seen a few times. The chain recombines TRBV7-9 with TRBJ1-6; D is unresolved. The V gene lost 5 bases and the J gene lost 9 bases, with 17 bases spanning the gap. The CDR3 runs to 15 residues. CDR1 is SEHNR, CDR2 FQNEAQ, per germline (reference sequence). The DNA for the CDR3 is TGTGCCAGCAGCCCCGACGGAGCTAAGAGTTCACCCCTCCACTTT. Amino acid sequence: CASSPDGAKSSPLHF.

This clone appeared a few times. The chain has TRBV7-8 and TRBJ2-5; 14 bases align to TRBD2. The CDR3 extends over 18 amino acids. Germline V lookup: CDR1 SGHVS, CDR2 FQNEAQ. V lost 5 bases and J lost 1; bases outside the gene matches: 9. The chain's CDR3 is CASSKGLAGDPLQETQYF. CDR3 DNA sequence: TGTGCCAGCAGCAAGGGACTAGCGGGGGACCCTCTCCAAGAGACCCAGTACTTC.

V is TRBV5-1 and J is TRBJ1-1; the D is unclear. Trimming took 6 bases from V and 8 from J, leaving 14 bases between them. The CDR3 sequence is 12 residues long. From germline, CDR1 is SGHRS and CDR2 YFSETQ. CDR3 amino acids: CASNTPVGEAFF. The CDR3 DNA reads as TGCGCCAGCAACACTCCCGTTGGGGAAGCTTTCTTT.

The chain uses TRBV6-5 and TRBJ2-2; no reliable D call. Looked up from germline, CDR1 is MNHEY and CDR2 is SVGAGI. The CDR3 is made up of 15 amino acids. Trimming removed 6 bases at V and 4 bases at J, with 15 bases between. CDR3 loop: CASSLPNPSTGELFF. CDR3 coding DNA: TGTGCCAGCAGCCTCCCTAATCCGAGCACCGGGGAGCTGTTTTTT.

The chain combines TRBV3-1 (or the pseudogene TRBV3-2) with TRBJ1-5, with D maybe TRBD1 (6 bases). Looked up from germline, CDR1 is LGHDT and CDR2 is YNNKEL (reference sequence). CDR3 length: 15 amino acids. V was cut by 0 bases and J by 7 bases, with 13 bases left in between. CDR3 sequence (DNA): TGTGCCAGCAGCCAAGATCTGGGGGGCGGACAGCCCCAGCATTTT. It is translated as CASSQDLGGGQPQHF.

CDR3 residues: CASRSTGEDTQYF. The CDR3 coding sequence is TGTGCCAGTAGATCAACAGGGGAAGATACGCAGTATTTT. The rearrangement links TRBV19 to TRBJ2-3; 7 nucleotides line up with TRBD1. V lost 6 bases, J lost 5 bases, and 5 bases stayed unmatched. CDR1 and CDR2 (germline): LNHDA, SQIVND (reference sequence). The CDR3 spans 13 residues.

The chain employs TRBV29-1 and TRBJ2-1; D could derive from TRBD1 or TRBD2 (5 bases each). V was shortened by 3 bases and J by 6 bases, with 9 bases between the two germline ends. The germline V gene has CDR1 SQVTM and CDR2 ANQGSEA. The CDR3 totals 12 residues. The CDR3 nucleotides read TGCAGCGTTGAGAGGGGCCCCAATGAGCAGTTCTTC. Its translation: CSVERGPNEQFF.

The chain is built from TRBV5-1 and TRBJ1-1; a possible D gene is TRBD1 (6 bases). The CDR3 extends over 14 amino acids. V gave up 0 bases and J gave up 0 bases, with 6 bases separating them. Germline assignment: CDR1 SGHRS and CDR2 YFSETQ. The CDR3 protein is CASSLEGVNTEAFF. The CDR3 DNA reads as TGCGCCAGCAGCTTGGAGGGGGTGAACACTGAAGCTTTCTTT.